Following are 18 T cell receptor beta chains from one sample sequenced in a study of T cell responses to AZD1222 COVID-19 vaccine. Measured with immunoSEQ multiplex PCR; TCRdb has only the in-frame clones, and not every one. The sample lists roughly 120,000 clones, about 86% seen once, with approximately 16% in the top ten. The sequenced sample was peripheral blood, obtained 28 days after the second AZD1222 dose. The source of these receptors is an adult who received the AZD1222 COVID-19 vaccine.

The gene calls are TRBV14 and TRBJ2-7; D is perhaps TRBD1 or TRBD2 (5 bases each). Germline CDR1 reads SGHDN; CDR2 reads FVKESK. This CDR3 is 14 amino acids long. V was clipped by 3 bases and J by 2 bases, with 11 bases between them. CDR3 loop: CASSHYRDPYEQYF. The CDR3 DNA sequence: TGTGCCAGCAGCCACTATAGGGACCCCTACGAGCAGTACTTC. Complete variable domain (other parts from reference TRBV14 and TRBJ2-7): EAGVTQFPSHSVIEKGQTVTLRCDPISGHDNLYWYRRVMGKEIKFLLHFVKESKQDESGMPNNRFLAERTGGTYSTLKVQPAELEDSGVYFCASSHYRDPYEQYFGPGTRLTVT.

The rearrangement uses TRBV29-1 and TRBJ1-2, with TRBD1 as a possible D gene (5 bases). The CDR3 has 15 residues. Germline assignment: CDR1 SQVTM and CDR2 ANQGSEA. V was clipped by 5 bases and J by 3 bases, with 19 bases between them. CDR3 in amino acids: CSVSAWDRTDYGYTF. The CDR3 coding sequence is TGCAGCGTTTCCGCCTGGGACCGCACAGACTATGGCTACACCTTC.

V gene TRBV19 combines with J gene TRBJ1-3, with 7 bases that match TRBD1. Germline lookup yields CDR1 LNHDA and CDR2 SQIVND (reference sequence). The length of the CDR3 is 14 residues. Unmatched junction bases numbered 7, after V lost 7 bases and J lost 4 bases. The CDR3 coding sequence is TGTGCCAGTACCGCTGCGGACAGGGGAAACACCATATATTTT. Residues: CASTAADRGNTIYF.

CDR3 in amino acids: CASSSGLGAPETQYF. DNA of the CDR3: TGTGCCAGCAGCTCAGGACTAGGCGCCCCAGAGACCCAGTACTTC. The V gene is TRBV7-2, the J gene TRBJ2-5; TRBD2 aligns across 7 bases. CDR3 size: 15 residues. Germline CDR1 is SGHTA and CDR2 is FQGNSA. After removal of 4 bases from V and 4 bases from J, the junction contained 9 bases not matched to a gene.

The chain recombines TRBV24-1 with TRBJ2-5, with D possibly TRBD1 on 6 matching bases. CDR3 size: 19 residues. From germline, CDR1 is KGHDR and CDR2 SFDVKD. V dropped 3 bases and J dropped 5 bases, with 27 bases sitting between them. CDR3 amino acids: CATSDPATTGQLPGETQYF. DNA of the CDR3: TGTGCCACCAGTGATCCCGCTACGACAGGCCAGTTGCCGGGGGAGACCCAGTACTTC.

The chain has TRBV3-1 (or the pseudogene TRBV3-2) and TRBJ2-5; 7 nucleotides agree with TRBD2. V shed 1 base and J 5 bases; nucleotides not matched to a gene: 13. The CDR3 is 17 amino acids. Looked up from germline, CDR1 is LGHDT and CDR2 is YNNKEL (reference sequence). CDR3 DNA: TGTGCCAGCAGCCAAGCGAACGGGAGGCCCGGGAGGGAGACCCAGTACTTC. It is translated as CASSQANGRPGRETQYF.

V is TRBV3-1 (or the pseudogene TRBV3-2) and J is TRBJ1-5; tentative D call: TRBD1 (5 bases). There are 16 residues in the CDR3. CDR1 is LGHDT, CDR2 YNNKEL, per germline (reference sequence). The ends were cut back, 1 base at V and 0 bases at J, with 10 bases in the middle. CDR3 nucleotide sequence: TGTGCCAGCAGCCAAGGACTGGGGGATAGCAATCAGCCCCAGCATTTT. It codes for CASSQGLGDSNQPQHF.

V is TRBV10-3 and J is TRBJ2-3; D might be TRBD1 (6 bases). The length of the CDR3 is 11 residues. Germline CDR1 is ENHRY and CDR2 is SYGVKD. V lost 11 bases, J lost 6 bases, and 12 bases lay in between. CDR3 in amino acids: CAVTGSDTQYF. The CDR3 nucleotides read TGTGCCGTCACAGGGTCCGATACGCAGTATTTT.

V gene TRBV6-5 combines with J gene TRBJ1-1, with a possible D match to TRBD1 (6 bases). The germline gives CDR1 MNHEY, CDR2 SVGAGI. CDR3 length: 14 residues. V was shortened by 5 bases and J by 2 bases, with 12 bases between the two germline ends. The CDR3 DNA follows: TGTGCCAGCAGTCCGACAGGAGTCAACACTGAAGCTTTCTTT. This codes for CASSPTGVNTEAFF.

This sequence joins TRBV30 and TRBJ1-5; TRBD1 matches at 9 bases. With 3 bases clipped from V and 5 bases from J, the junction kept 11 bases outside the gene matches. The V gene's germline CDR1 is GTSNPN and CDR2 SVGIG (reference sequence). There are 16 residues in the CDR3. The CDR3 nucleotides are TGTGCCTGGAGCCCTTCTGGGACAGGGATGGATCAGCCCCAGCATTTT. Translation gives CAWSPSGTGMDQPQHF.

This chain joins TRBV6-5 and TRBJ1-2; D might be TRBD1 (5 bases). Looked up from germline, CDR1 is MNHEY and CDR2 is SVGAGI. Trimming removed 6 bases from V and 4 bases from J, with 18 bases in between. CDR3 length: 15 amino acids. Written as DNA, the CDR3 is TGTGCCAGCAGCTCCCTCTCTCAGGGTAGCTATGGCTACACCTTC. Its translation: CASSSLSQGSYGYTF.

This chain uses TRBV7-7 with TRBJ2-3; no definite D call. CDR3 size: 14 residues. Deletions cut 5 bases from V and 6 bases from J, with 15 bases between. Germline CDR1 is SSHAT and CDR2 is FNYEAQ (reference sequence). CDR3 in amino acids: CASSQLSLGDTQYF. DNA for the CDR3: TGTGCCAGCAGCCAACTTAGTTTGGGGGATACGCAGTATTTT.

The chain uses TRBV5-1 and TRBJ2-1; 13 nucleotides agree with TRBD2. Germline loops: CDR1 SGHRS, CDR2 YFSETQ. V lost 4 bases and J lost 9; bases outside the gene matches: 10. CDR3 length: 16 residues. The CDR3 DNA sequence: TGCGCCAGCAGCGCGTCACTAGCGGGGGGGCCTAGTGAGCAGTTCTTC. Amino acid sequence: CASSASLAGGPSEQFF.

This chain joins TRBV4-3 and TRBJ2-1, with TRBD2 matching 9 bases. J was trimmed by 4 bases and V by 4 bases; bases with no gene match: 8. There are 16 residues in the CDR3. Germline CDR1 reads LGHNA; CDR2 reads YSLEER. CDR3 nucleotides: TGCGCCAGCAGCCGCACAGCGGGGGGTAGATACAATGAGCAGTTCTTC. It is translated as CASSRTAGGRYNEQFF.

V is TRBV7-8 and J is TRBJ2-1; 10 nucleotides match TRBD2. The CDR3 covers 16 residues. The germline CDR1 and CDR2 sequences are SGHVS and FQNEAQ. J lost 9 bases, V lost 4 bases, and 12 bases had no gene match. The DNA for the CDR3 is TGTGCCAGCAGCTGGGTGGGTAGCGGGAGGTTGGGTGAGCAGTTCTTC. This codes for CASSWVGSGRLGEQFF.

V is TRBV2 and J is TRBJ2-3, with no clear D. CDR1 SNHLY and CDR2 FYNNEI come from the germline V gene. The CDR3 contains 12 residues. V lost 9 bases and J 0 bases, leaving 7 bases between the germline ends. In DNA form, the CDR3 reads TGTGCCAGTAGTAGTAGCACAGATACGCAGTATTTT. Its translation is CASSSSTDTQYF.

Comments on this clone: This same CDR3 is encoded by further DNA sequences in the sample. V gene TRBV18 combines with J gene TRBJ2-5; D unclear. Between the trimmed V and J ends, which lost 1 base and 3 bases, there was a span of 0 bases. Germline CDR1 KGHSH, CDR2 LQKENI. This CDR3 region has 11 residues. Here the CDR3 DNA reads TGTGCCAGCTCACCACAAGAGACCCAGTACTTC. Its translation is CASSPQETQYF.

This clone was seen only once. The chain employs TRBV20-1 and TRBJ1-5; 7 nucleotides agree with TRBD1. Unmatched junction bases numbered 10, after V lost 3 bases and J lost 5 bases. CDR1 is DFQATT and CDR2 is SNEGSKA in the germline V gene (reference sequence). This CDR3 contains 15 residues. The CDR3, as DNA: TGCAGTGCTAGTTCCTCAGGGGGTCTCTATCAGCCCCAGCATTTT. Its translation is CSASSSGGLYQPQHF.